These 11 T cell receptor beta chains originate from one sample sequenced in a study of vaccination and CD4 T cells after COVID-19. Time point indicated: late sampling 161 to 241 days after vaccination in a few convalescent patients. Treatment denoted: approximately 9-day PBMC culture with coronavirus spike peptide pools or control peptides (ViraFEST assay). Antigen specificity for these receptors is unknown. The assay that was used to sequence DNA from cultured CD4+ T cells was the Oncomine TCR Beta short-read assay. MiXCR, run by TCRdb on the PCR reads, gives a single entry per CDR3 protein. Of about 18,000 distinct CDR3 sequences detected, around 47% appear once; the ten largest clones hold roughly 21%. The sequencing used CD4+ T cells from blood, cultured in vitro, collected about 7 months after SARS-CoV-2 vaccination. The receptors were sampled from a human donor who had recovered from COVID-19.

This clonotype was seen only a few times. V usage is TRBV20-1 and J usage is TRBJ2-7; the match to TRBD1 covers 7 bases. Germline loops: CDR1 DFQATT, CDR2 SNEGSKA (reference sequence). The trim removed 3 bases at V and 2 bases at J, leaving 10 bases unmatched. There are 15 residues in the CDR3. The CDR3 nucleotides are TGCAGTGCTAGCGTGCTGAACAGGGGTACCTACGAGCAGTACTTC. Protein: CSASVLNRGTYEQYF.

The chain couples TRBV15 to TRBJ2-3; TRBD2 agrees at 7 bases. Germline CDR1 and CDR2: LNHNV and YYDKDF (reference sequence). V trimming: 1 base; J trimming: 5 bases; junction bases outside the gene matches: 6. The length of the CDR3 is 15 residues. CDR3 DNA: TGTGCCACCAGCAGAGCACCCGGGGAGGGAGATACGCAGTATTTT. It yields the protein CATSRAPGEGDTQYF.

This clonotype has only one observation. J is TRBJ2-1 and V is TRBV19; D may match TRBD1 or TRBD2 (5 bases each). Germline CDR1 and CDR2: LNHDA and SQIVND (reference sequence). V lost 4 bases and J lost 7, with 20 bases in between. CDR3 length equals 16 residues. The CDR3 here is CASSTPGRAVANEQFF. The DNA for the CDR3 is TGTGCCAGTAGTACGCCGGGACGGGCGGTGGCGAATGAGCAGTTCTTC.

The rearrangement joins TRBV20-1 to TRBJ1-2, with D perhaps matching TRBD1 (5 bases). Germline V gene lookup returns CDR1 DFQATT and CDR2 SNEGSKA (reference sequence). The CDR3 extends over 14 amino acids. The germline V and J ends were trimmed by 0 bases and 8 bases, with 16 bases remaining between them. The CDR3 protein is CSARERGRVRGYTF. CDR3 DNA: TGCAGTGCTAGAGAAAGGGGCAGGGTGCGCGGCTACACCTTC.

This clonotype has only a few counts. The chain couples TRBV21-1 to TRBJ1-6; TRBD1 is taken as the D call from the table, unchecked against the DNA. TRBV21-1 is a pseudogene segment. The CDR3 loop spans 16 amino acids. CDR3 coding DNA: TGTGCCAGAAACCTCTCCGGGACAAGATATAATTCACCCCTCCACTTT. Residues: CARNLSGTRYNSPLHF.

This clonotype was seen only a few times. The rearrangement joins TRBV10-3 to TRBJ1-2; D is ambiguous. The V end was cut by 0 bases, the J end by 5 bases, with 13 bases between. CDR1 and CDR2 (germline): ENHRY, SYGVKD. CDR3 length: 15 amino acids. CDR3 sequence: CAISESGADTYGYTF. As DNA, the CDR3 is TGTGCCATCAGTGAGTCGGGAGCGGATACATATGGCTACACCTTC.

The chain recombines TRBV28 with TRBJ2-7; D possibly corresponds to TRBD1 (6 bases). Germline-derived CDR1 and CDR2 are MDHEN and SYDVKM. V was cut by 4 bases and J by 2 bases, with 15 bases left in between. The CDR3 covers 15 residues. DNA for the CDR3: TGTGCCAGCAGTTCCCCCGGGACACCGCCCTACGAGCAGTACTTC. Translated, it gives CASSSPGTPPYEQYF.

J is TRBJ1-2 and V is TRBV29-1; a possible D gene is TRBD1 (5 bases). Germline V gene sequence: CDR1 SQVTM, CDR2 ANQGSEA. This CDR3 is 12 amino acids long. The DNA of the CDR3 is TGCCTTACGGGGGACGATAACTATGGCTACACCTTC. Amino acid sequence: CLTGDDNYGYTF.

V gene TRBV7-2 combines with J gene TRBJ2-2, with D possibly TRBD2 on 5 matching bases. Germline CDR1 reads SGHTA; CDR2 reads FQGNSA. This CDR3 spans 15 amino acids. Trimming removed 5 bases at V and 8 bases at J, with 18 bases between. The CDR3 bases are TGTGCCAGCAGCCGGACTTGGTGGCGAACTGGGGAGCTGTTTTTT. This translates into CASSRTWWRTGELFF. Based on the CDR3 plus reference TRBV7-2 and TRBJ2-2, the full variable domain is GAGVSQSPSNKVTEKGKDVELRCDPISGHTALYWYRQSLGQGLEFLIYFQGNSAPDKSGLPSDRFSAERTGGSVSTLTIQRTQQEDSAVYLCASSRTWWRTGELFFGEGSRLTVL.

The J gene is TRBJ1-2, the V gene TRBV6-1; D remains unclear. There are 14 residues in the CDR3. V was shortened by 5 bases and J by 7 bases, with 17 bases between the two germline ends. Germline loops: CDR1 MNHNS, CDR2 SASEGT. The CDR3 nucleotides are TGTGCCAGCAGTCTCTCGCCACGGGAGGGTGGCTACACCTTC. It yields the protein CASSLSPREGGYTF.

This chain connects TRBV15 to TRBJ2-1, with D hard to call. The germline V and J ends were trimmed by 1 base and 6 bases, with 10 bases remaining between them. The CDR3 spans 14 residues. CDR1 LNHNV and CDR2 YYDKDF come from the germline V gene (reference sequence). The CDR3 spells CATSRAPVLNEQFF. CDR3 sequence (DNA): TGTGCCACCAGCAGAGCCCCTGTCCTCAATGAGCAGTTCTTC.